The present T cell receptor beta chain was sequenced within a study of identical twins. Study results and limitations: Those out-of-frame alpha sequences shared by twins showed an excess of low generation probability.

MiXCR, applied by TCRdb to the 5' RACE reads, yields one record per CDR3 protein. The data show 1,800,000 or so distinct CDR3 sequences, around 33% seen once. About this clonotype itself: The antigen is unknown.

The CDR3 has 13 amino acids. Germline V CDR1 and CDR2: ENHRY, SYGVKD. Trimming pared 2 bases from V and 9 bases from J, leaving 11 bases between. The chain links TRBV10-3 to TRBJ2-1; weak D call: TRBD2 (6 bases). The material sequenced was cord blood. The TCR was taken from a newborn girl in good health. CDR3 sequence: CAISEPLGGEQFF. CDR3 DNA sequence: TGTGCCATCAGTGAGCCGCTCGGGGGTGAGCAGTTCTTC.